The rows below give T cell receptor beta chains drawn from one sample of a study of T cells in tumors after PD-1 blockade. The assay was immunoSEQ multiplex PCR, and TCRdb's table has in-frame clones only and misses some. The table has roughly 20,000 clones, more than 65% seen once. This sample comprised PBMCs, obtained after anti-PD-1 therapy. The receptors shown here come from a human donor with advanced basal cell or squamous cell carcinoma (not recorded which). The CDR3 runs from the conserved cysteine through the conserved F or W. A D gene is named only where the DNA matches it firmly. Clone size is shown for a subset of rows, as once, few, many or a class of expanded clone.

TGTGCCAGCAGTGACGCTAGCGGGGGGCACAATGAGCAGTTCTTC,CASSDASGGHNEQFF,.,TRBV6-4,TRBJ2-1,TRBD2
TGTGCCAGCAGCCGCGGGTATGAGGGAGACGCGCAAGAGACCCAGTACTTC,CASSRGYEGDAQETQYF,.,TRBV28,TRBJ2-5,.
TGTGCCAGCAGCTTGCGGGACACCTATGGCTACACCTTC,CASSLRDTYGYTF,.,TRBV5-6,TRBJ1-2,.
TGTGCCAGCAGCTTACCTCAGGGGGCCTCCTACGAGCAGTACTTC,CASSLPQGASYEQYF,.,TRBV7-8,TRBJ2-7,TRBD1
TGTGCCTCAAGCCGACAGGGGGCCCCTGAAGCTTTCTTT,CASSRQGAPEAFF,.,TRBV9,TRBJ1-1,TRBD1
TGTGCCAGCAGCATGCAACAGAGAAACACCATATATTTT,CASSMQQRNTIYF,once,TRBV5-6,TRBJ1-3,.
TGTGCCAGCAGCTTAGGACAGGCTTCCTACGAGCAGTACTTC,CASSLGQASYEQYF,.,TRBV7-9,TRBJ2-7,.
TGTGCCAGCAGTTACGGTGGTTCACCCCTCCACTTT,CASSYGGSPLHF,few,TRBV6-2/TRBV6-3,TRBJ1-6,.
TGTGCCACCGGAGAGGGGGAGACCCAGTACTTC,CATGEGETQYF,once,TRBV24-1,TRBJ2-5,.
TGTGCCAGCAGTTACGCGTTGGGTCGGGGGGGCGTAGAGCAGTACTTC,CASSYALGRGGVEQYF,.,TRBV6-6,TRBJ2-7,TRBD2
TGTGCCAGCAGTTACCTCGGGACCCGTTATGGCTACACCTTC,CASSYLGTRYGYTF,.,TRBV6-5,TRBJ1-2,.
TGCGCCAGCAGCCAGGTTAGCGAAAACACCGGGGAGCTGTTTTTT,CASSQVSENTGELFF,few,TRBV4-1,TRBJ2-2,.
TGTGCCAGCCGATGGGGGAGGGCTAGCACAGATACGCAGTATTTT,CASRWGRASTDTQYF,.,TRBV6-5,TRBJ2-3,TRBD2
TGTGCCAGTAGTATACCAGCGGGGGGGGCCCCAGATACGCAGTATTTT,CASSIPAGGAPDTQYF,.,TRBV19,TRBJ2-3,TRBD2
TGTGCCAGCAGCCAGACAGGGGTCTCTAACACTGAAGCTTTCTTT,CASSQTGVSNTEAFF,once,TRBV14,TRBJ1-1,TRBD1
TGTGCCACTTACGAGGGACAGGGGGCGCGAGCTTTCTTT,CATYEGQGARAFF,.,TRBV28,TRBJ1-1,TRBD1
TGTGCCAGCAGCCCCACCGCAGATACGCAGTATTTT,CASSPTADTQYF,.,TRBV6-5,TRBJ2-3,.
TGTGCCAGCAGCCAAGGACAGGGGCCCGGACACGAGCAGTACTTC,CASSQGQGPGHEQYF,.,TRBV11-3,TRBJ2-7,TRBD1
TGTGCCAGCAGTTGGGGGAGCCCCCCGGAGCCCCAGCATTTT,CASSWGSPPEPQHF,medium-sized,TRBV27,TRBJ1-5,.